This T cell receptor beta chain stems from a study of spatial heterogeneity in lung cancer. Across the study: Follow-up PBMC specimens underwent sequencing when available; their median timing was roughly 24 months after resection. Consistently, beta-chain sequences turned up in larger numbers than alpha-chain sequences did. Notes on the study in general: At resection, ubiquitous expanded tumor TCRs appeared in blood more than at follow-up.

On each TCR cDNA molecule, a unique molecular identifier was present. TCRdb re-called the 5' RACE reads with MiXCR, one entry per CDR3 protein. Among about 52,000 distinct CDR3 sequences listed, about 7.4% were seen once. The CDR3 sequence is 14 residues long. Trimming removed 3 bases from V and 3 bases from J, with 8 bases in between. The germline gives CDR1 SEHNR, CDR2 FQNEAQ (reference sequence). This clonotype appeared many times. What it binds is not known. The time point: blood at routine non-recurrence follow-up after resection. Sequencing covered unsorted whole RNA taken from tumor, nontumor lung or frozen PBMC.

The TCR comes from a female donor with early-stage non-small cell lung cancer. The J gene is TRBJ1-4, the V gene TRBV7-9; D is possibly TRBD1 (5 bases). The material was PBMCs, obtained at follow-up. The CDR3 spells CASSFGGPNEKLFF. DNA of the CDR3: TGTGCCAGCAGCTTTGGGGGACCTAATGAAAAACTGTTTTTT. Full variable domain (rest looked up from reference TRBV7-9 and TRBJ1-4): DTGVSQNPRHKITKRGQNVTFRCDPISEHNRLYWYRQTLGQGPEFLTYFQNEAQLEKSRLLSDRFSAERPKGSFSTLEIQRTEQGDSAMYLCASSFGGPNEKLFFGSGTQLSVL.